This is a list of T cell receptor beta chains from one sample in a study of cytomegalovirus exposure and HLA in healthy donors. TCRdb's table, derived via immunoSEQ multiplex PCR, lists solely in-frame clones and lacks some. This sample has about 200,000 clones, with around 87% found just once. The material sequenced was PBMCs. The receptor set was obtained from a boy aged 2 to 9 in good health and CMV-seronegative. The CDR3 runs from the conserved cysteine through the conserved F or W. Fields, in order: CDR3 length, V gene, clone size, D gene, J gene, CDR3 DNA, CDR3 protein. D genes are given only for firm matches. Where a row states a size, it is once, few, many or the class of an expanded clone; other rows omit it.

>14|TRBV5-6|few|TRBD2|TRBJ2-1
TGTGCCAGCCTACTAGCGGGGGACCTCAATGAGCAGTTCTTC
CASLLAGDLNEQFF
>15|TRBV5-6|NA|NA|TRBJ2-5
TGTGCCAGCAGCTTTAGGTCTGTTGATCACCACGGGGAGTACTTC
CASSFRSVDHHGEYF
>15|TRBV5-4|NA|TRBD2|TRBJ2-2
TGTGCCAGCAGCTTGCCCCTAGCGGGAGCCGGGGAGCTGTTTTTT
CASSLPLAGAGELFF
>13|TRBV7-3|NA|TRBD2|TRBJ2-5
TGTGCCAGCAGAGGTAGCGGGAGTGAGACCCAGTACTTC
CASRGSGSETQYF
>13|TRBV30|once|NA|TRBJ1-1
TGTGCCTGGAGTGTACGGACAGACACTGAAGCTTTCTTT
CAWSVRTDTEAFF
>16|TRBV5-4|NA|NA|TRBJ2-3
TGTGCCAGCAGCGCCGGGGTAATAGCGGGCACAGATACGCAGTATTTT
CASSAGVIAGTDTQYF
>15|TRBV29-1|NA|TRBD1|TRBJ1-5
TGCAGCGTTGCCATCGACAGGGAAGGCGGACAGCCCCAGCATTTT
CSVAIDREGGQPQHF
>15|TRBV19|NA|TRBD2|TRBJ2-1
TGTGCCAGTAGTATTTCCCTAGCGGACTACAATGAGCAGTTCTTC
CASSISLADYNEQFF
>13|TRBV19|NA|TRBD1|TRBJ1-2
TGTGCCACCAAGGACAGGGGATTGTATGGCTACACCTTC
CATKDRGLYGYTF
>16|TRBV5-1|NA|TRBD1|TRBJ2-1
TGCGCCAGCAGCCCGGCCGGGACAGGGGGCATCAATGAGCAGTTCTTC
CASSPAGTGGINEQFF
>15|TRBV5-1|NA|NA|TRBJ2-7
TGCGCCAGCAGCTTGGGACTAGTACCCCCCTACGAGCAGTACTTC
CASSLGLVPPYEQYF
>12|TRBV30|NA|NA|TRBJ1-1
TGTGCCTGGACCCCCAGGGGACGGAAAGCTTTCTTT
CAWTPRGRKAFF
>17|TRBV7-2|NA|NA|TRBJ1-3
TGTGCCAGCAGCTTAGGGGTCCAGGGGTTGGGTGGAAACACCATATATTTT
CASSLGVQGLGGNTIYF
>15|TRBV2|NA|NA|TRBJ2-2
TGTGCCAGCAGTGAATCCGGGGGTGGAACCGGGGAGCTGTTTTTT
CASSESGGGTGELFF
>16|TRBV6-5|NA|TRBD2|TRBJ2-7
TGTGCCAGCAGTTCGGGACTAGCGGGAGTGTTCGACGAGCAGTACTTC
CASSSGLAGVFDEQYF
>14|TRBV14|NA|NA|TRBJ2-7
TGTGCCAGCAGCCAACCGGGACACCACTACGAGCAGTACTTC
CASSQPGHHYEQYF
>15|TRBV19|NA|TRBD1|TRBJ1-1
TGTGCCAGTAGTCCGACGGGACAGGGGCTCATTGAAGCTTTCTTT
CASSPTGQGLIEAFF
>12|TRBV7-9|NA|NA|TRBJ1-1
TGTTCCAGCAGCCCGCTGGACAGTGAAGCTTTCTTT
CSSSPLDSEAFF
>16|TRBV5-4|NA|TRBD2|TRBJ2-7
TGTGCCAGCAGCTTGGCTAGCGGGGGGGCTGTGCGGGAGCAGTACTTC
CASSLASGGAVREQYF
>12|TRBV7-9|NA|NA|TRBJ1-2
TGTGCCAGCAGCTTATTTTCTGTTGGCTACACCTTC
CASSLFSVGYTF
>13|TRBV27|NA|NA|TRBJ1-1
TGTGCCAGCAGTCCACGGGGGGACACTGAAGCTTTCTTT
CASSPRGDTEAFF
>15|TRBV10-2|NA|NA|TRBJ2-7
TGCGCCAGCAGTACTCCGGGACACTCGTACTACGAGCAGTACTTC
CASSTPGHSYYEQYF
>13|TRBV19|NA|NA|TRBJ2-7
TGTGCCAGTAGTATGGAGGGCTCCAACGAGCAGTACTTC
CASSMEGSNEQYF
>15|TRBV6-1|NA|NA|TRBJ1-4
TGTGCCAGCAGTATACACAGGGTAACTAATGAAAAACTGTTTTTT
CASSIHRVTNEKLFF
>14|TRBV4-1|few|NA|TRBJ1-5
TGCGCCAGCAGCCAAGTCGGGGAGTATCAGCCCCAGCATTTT
CASSQVGEYQPQHF
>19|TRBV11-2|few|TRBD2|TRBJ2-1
TGTGCCAGCAGCCCCCGACTAGCGGGGGGGAGGAGCTCCTACAATGAGCAGTTCTTC
CASSPRLAGGRSSYNEQFF
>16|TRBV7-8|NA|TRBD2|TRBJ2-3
TGTGCCAGCAGCTTATTGGCGGGAGGGAACACAGATACGCAGTATTTT
CASSLLAGGNTDTQYF
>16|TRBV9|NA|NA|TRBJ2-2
TGTGCCAGCAGCGAAAGAGGAGGACCAGGGGCCGGGGAGCTGTTTTTT
CASSERGGPGAGELFF
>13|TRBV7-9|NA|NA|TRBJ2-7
TGTTCCAGCAGCGGTACTTGGGGAGGCGAGCAGTACTTC
CSSSGTWGGEQYF
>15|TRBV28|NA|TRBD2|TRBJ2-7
TGTGCCAGCAGTTTGCCACTAGCGGGCACCTACGAGCAGTACTTC
CASSLPLAGTYEQYF
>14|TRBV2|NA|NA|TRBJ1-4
TGTGCCAGCAGTGACACCCCAGCGAATGAAAAACTGTTTTTT
CASSDTPANEKLFF
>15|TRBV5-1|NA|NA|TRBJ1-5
TGCGCCAGCAGCTTGGAGCCGGGGGGGGATCAGCCCCAGCATTTT
CASSLEPGGDQPQHF
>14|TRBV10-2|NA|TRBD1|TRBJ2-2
TGCGCCAGCAGGGGGGACAGATACACCGGGGAGCTGTTTTTT
CASRGDRYTGELFF
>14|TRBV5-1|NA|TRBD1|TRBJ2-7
TGCGCCAGCAGCAAGACAGGGGGCTCCTACGAGCAGTACTTC
CASSKTGGSYEQYF
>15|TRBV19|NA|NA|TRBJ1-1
TGTGCCAGTAGGTCTTCGGGGATCTTGAACACTGAAGCTTTCTTT
CASRSSGILNTEAFF
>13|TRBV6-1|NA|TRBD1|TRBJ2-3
TGTGCCAGCAGTGGGACAGGTACGGATACGCAGTATTTT
CASSGTGTDTQYF
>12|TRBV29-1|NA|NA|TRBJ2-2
TGCAGCGTTGAGGGAGGTACCGGGGAGCTGTTTTTT
CSVEGGTGELFF
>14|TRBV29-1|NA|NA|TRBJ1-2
TGCAGCGTTGAGGCGGGGATAGCTAACTATGGCTACACCTTC
CSVEAGIANYGYTF
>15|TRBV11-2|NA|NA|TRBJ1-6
TGTGCCAGCAGCTTCGAGGGGGTCCCATATTCACCCCTCCACTTT
CASSFEGVPYSPLHF
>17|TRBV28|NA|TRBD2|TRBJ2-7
TGTGCCAGCAGTTTGGGGAGGGCTAGCGGGAAAATCTACGAGCAGTACTTC
CASSLGRASGKIYEQYF
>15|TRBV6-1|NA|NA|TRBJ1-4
TGTGCCAGCAGTCCTCGGGACACGAGTAATGAAAAACTGTTTTTT
CASSPRDTSNEKLFF
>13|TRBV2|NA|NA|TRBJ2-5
TGTGCCAGCAGGCCCGGAGTCCAAGAGACCCAGTACTTC
CASRPGVQETQYF
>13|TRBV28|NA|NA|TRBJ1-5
TGTGCCAGCAGTTTATGGCTAGATCAGCCCCAGCATTTT
CASSLWLDQPQHF
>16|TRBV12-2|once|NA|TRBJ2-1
TGTGCAAGTCGCTTAGTCGGGACAGGGGTCTGGAATGAGCAGTTCTTC
CASRLVGTGVWNEQFF
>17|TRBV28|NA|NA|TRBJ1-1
TGTGCCAGCAGTTTCGGGACGTGGACCGGGACATACACTGAAGCTTTCTTT
CASSFGTWTGTYTEAFF
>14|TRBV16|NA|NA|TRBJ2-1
TGTGCCAGCAGCCCGCCGTTCTCGGGGATTCCGTGGTTCTTC
CASSPPFSGIPWFF
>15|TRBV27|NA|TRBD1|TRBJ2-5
TGTGCCAGCAGTTTATCGTGGACAGGAAAAGAGACCCAGTACTTC
CASSLSWTGKETQYF
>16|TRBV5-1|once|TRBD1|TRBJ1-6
TGCGCCAGCAGCTTGGCCCCGGGACAGCGTTATTCACCCCTCCACTTT
CASSLAPGQRYSPLHF
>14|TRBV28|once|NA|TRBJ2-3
TGTGCCAGCAGTTACTCCCCTAGCGCAGATACGCAGTATTTT
CASSYSPSADTQYF
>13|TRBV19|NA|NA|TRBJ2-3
TGTGCCAGTAGTATCCCTAGCACAGATACGCAGTATTTT
CASSIPSTDTQYF
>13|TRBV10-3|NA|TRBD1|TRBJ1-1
TGTGCCACCGCTGACAGGGAGGTCACTGAAGCTTTCTTT
CATADREVTEAFF
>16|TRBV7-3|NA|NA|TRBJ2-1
TGTGCCAGCAGCTTCGACGCGACTAGAGGGGTCAATGAGCAGTTCTTC
CASSFDATRGVNEQFF
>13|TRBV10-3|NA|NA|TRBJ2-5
TGTGCCATCAGGAACCCATTAGATAACGTCCAGTACTTC
CAIRNPLDNVQYF
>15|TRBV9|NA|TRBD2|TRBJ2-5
TGTGCCAGCAGCGTAGCTCTAGCGGCTACAGAGACCCAGTACTTC
CASSVALAATETQYF
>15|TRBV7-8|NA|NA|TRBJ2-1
TGTGCCAGCAGCCCAGGGCGGGAAACCTACAATGAGCAGTTCTTC
CASSPGRETYNEQFF
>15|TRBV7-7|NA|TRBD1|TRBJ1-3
TGTGCCAGCAGTCCCGGGACAGGGGTTGGAAACACCATATATTTT
CASSPGTGVGNTIYF